The clone carrying this T cell receptor beta chain was recorded a few times. In terms of age and location, participants ranged from about 18 to 89 years and lived in under 30 US areas. Participants reported their clinical history, and cohort assignment relied on those reports. Under the authors' procedure: Nucleated cell counts were estimated from reference gene primer amplification. Some clones are missing from TCRdb's copy, which holds only in-frame ones; the method was immunoSEQ multiplex PCR. The V and J calls and clone size are taken from that table; D and trimming were inferred from the DNA. The sample yields about 210,000 clones, about 86% seen once. This record comes from a study of blood T cell repertoires in COVID-19. Study as a whole: Material from acute and convalescent COVID-19 was sourced from the United States, Italy and Spain.

V trimming: 7 bases; J trimming: 1 base; junction bases outside the gene matches: 5. Germline CDR1 and CDR2: MNHNY and SVGAGI (reference sequence). This CDR3 contains 14 residues. The sequenced sample consisted of PBMCs or T cells enriched from blood (not recorded which). This sequence was found in a woman in her thirties or forties with acute COVID-19. The chain employs TRBV6-6 and TRBJ1-1, with 8 bases aligning to TRBD1. CDR3 residues: CASTSGQANTEAFF. In nucleotides, the CDR3 is TGTGCCAGCACCTCGGGACAGGCGAACACTGAAGCTTTCTTT.